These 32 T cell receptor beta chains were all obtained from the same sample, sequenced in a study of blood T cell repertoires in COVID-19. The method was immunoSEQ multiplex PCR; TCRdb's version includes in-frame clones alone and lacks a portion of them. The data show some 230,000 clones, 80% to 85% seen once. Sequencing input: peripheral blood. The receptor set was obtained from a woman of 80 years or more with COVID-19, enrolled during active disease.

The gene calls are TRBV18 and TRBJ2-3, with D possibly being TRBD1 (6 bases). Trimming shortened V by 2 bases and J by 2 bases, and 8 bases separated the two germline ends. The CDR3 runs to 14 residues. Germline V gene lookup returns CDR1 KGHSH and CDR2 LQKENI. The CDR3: CASSPGQNTDTQYF. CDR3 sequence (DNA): TGTGCCAGCTCACCAGGACAGAACACAGATACGCAGTATTTT.

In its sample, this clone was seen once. CDR3 DNA: TGCGCCAGCAGCTTGGGAGACAGTTCGGAGACCCAGTACTTC. Translation gives CASSLGDSSETQYF. This chain joins TRBV5-1 and TRBJ2-5; weak D call: TRBD1 (5 bases). Trimming took off 0 bases at V and 5 bases at J, with 11 bases between the two ends. CDR3 size: 14 residues. CDR1 and CDR2 from the germline V gene are SGHRS and YFSETQ.

CDR3 nucleotides: TGTGCCAGCAGCTCCGTAGCGGGAAACGAGCAGTACTTC. Translated, it gives CASSSVAGNEQYF. The chain links TRBV7-3 to TRBJ2-7; 8 nucleotides agree with TRBD2. V was pared by 4 bases and J by 5 bases, with 4 bases of the junction left unmatched. Germline values: CDR1 SGHTA, CDR2 FQGTGA. There are 13 residues in the CDR3. Looking up the rest from reference TRBV7-3 and TRBJ2-7 gives the full variable domain: GAGVSQTPSNKVTEKGKYVELRCDPISGHTALYWYRQSLGQGPEFLIYFQGTGAADDSGLPNDRFFAVRPEGSVSTLKIQRTERGDSAVYLCASSSVAGNEQYFGPGTRLTVT.

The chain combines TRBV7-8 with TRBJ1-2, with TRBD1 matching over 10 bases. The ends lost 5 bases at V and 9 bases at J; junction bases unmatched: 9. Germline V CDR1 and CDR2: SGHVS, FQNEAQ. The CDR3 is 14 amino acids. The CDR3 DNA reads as TGTGCCAGCAGCCCCCCGTTGGGACAGGGGAGCTACACCTTC. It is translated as CASSPPLGQGSYTF.

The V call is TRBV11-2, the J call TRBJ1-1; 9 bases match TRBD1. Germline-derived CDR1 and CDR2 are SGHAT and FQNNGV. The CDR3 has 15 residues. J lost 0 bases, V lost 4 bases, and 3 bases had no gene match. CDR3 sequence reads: CASSWTGALNTEAFF. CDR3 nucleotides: TGTGCCAGCAGCTGGACAGGGGCATTGAACACTGAAGCTTTCTTT.

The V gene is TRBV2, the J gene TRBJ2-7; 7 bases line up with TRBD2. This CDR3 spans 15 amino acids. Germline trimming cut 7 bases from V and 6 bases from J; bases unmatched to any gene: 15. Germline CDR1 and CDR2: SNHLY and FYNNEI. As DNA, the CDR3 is TGTGCCAGCATAAAAGCCGGGACTACAATCGGCGAGCAGTACTTC. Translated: CASIKAGTTIGEQYF.

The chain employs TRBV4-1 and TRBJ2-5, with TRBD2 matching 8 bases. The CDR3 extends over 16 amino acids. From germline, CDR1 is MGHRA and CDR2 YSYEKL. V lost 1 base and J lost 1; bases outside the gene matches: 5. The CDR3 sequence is CASSQAGGGVQETQYF. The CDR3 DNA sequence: TGCGCCAGCAGCCAAGCGGGGGGGGGAGTCCAAGAGACCCAGTACTTC.

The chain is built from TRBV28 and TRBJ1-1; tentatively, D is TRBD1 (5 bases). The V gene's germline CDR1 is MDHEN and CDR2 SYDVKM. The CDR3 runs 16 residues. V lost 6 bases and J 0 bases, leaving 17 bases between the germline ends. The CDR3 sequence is CASRPTLGDMNTEAFF. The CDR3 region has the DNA TGTGCCAGCAGGCCGACATTAGGGGATATGAACACTGAAGCTTTCTTT.

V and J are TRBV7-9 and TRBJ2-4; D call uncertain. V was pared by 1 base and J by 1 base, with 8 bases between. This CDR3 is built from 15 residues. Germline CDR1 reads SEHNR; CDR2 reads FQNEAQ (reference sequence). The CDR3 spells CASSLDQAAKNIQYF. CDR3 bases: TGTGCCAGCAGCTTAGATCAGGCGGCCAAAAACATTCAGTACTTC.

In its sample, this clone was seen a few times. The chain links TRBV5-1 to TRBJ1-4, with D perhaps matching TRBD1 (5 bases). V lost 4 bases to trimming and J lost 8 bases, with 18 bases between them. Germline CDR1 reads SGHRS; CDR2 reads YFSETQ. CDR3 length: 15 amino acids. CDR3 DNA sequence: TGCGCCAGCAGCCCCTTTGGGGGGGATGGGGAAAAACTGTTTTTT. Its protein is CASSPFGGDGEKLFF.

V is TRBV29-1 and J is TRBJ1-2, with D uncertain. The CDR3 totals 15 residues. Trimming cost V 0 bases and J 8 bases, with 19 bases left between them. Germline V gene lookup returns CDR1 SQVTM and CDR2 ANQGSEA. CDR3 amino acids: CSVEDRWGTSGGYTF. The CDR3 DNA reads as TGCAGCGTTGAAGATAGGTGGGGAACATCGGGGGGCTACACCTTC. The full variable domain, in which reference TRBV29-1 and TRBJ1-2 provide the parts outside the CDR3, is SAVISQKPSRDICQRGTSLTIQCQVDSQVTMMFWYRQQPGQSLTLIATANQGSEATYESGFVIDKFPISRPNLTFSTLTVSNMSPEDSSIYLCSVEDRWGTSGGYTFGSGTRLTVV.

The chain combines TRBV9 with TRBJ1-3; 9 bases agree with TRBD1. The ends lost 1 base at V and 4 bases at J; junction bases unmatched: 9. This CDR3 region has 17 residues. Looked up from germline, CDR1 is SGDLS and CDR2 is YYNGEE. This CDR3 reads CASSVKGGGQGGNTIYF. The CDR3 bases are TGTGCCAGCAGCGTAAAAGGAGGGGGACAGGGCGGAAACACCATATATTTT. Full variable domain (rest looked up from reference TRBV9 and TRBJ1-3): DSGVTQTPKHLITATGQRVTLRCSPRSGDLSVYWYQQSLDQGLQFLIQYYNGEERAKGNILERFSAQQFPDLHSELNLSSLELGDSALYFCASSVKGGGQGGNTIYFGEGSWLTVV.

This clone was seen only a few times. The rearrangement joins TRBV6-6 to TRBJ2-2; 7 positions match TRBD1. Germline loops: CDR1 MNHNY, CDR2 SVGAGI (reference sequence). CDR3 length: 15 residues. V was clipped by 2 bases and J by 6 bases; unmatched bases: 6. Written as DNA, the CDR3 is TGTGCCAGCAGTTACGCGACAGGGCCGGCCGGGGAGCTGTTTTTT. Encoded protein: CASSYATGPAGELFF.

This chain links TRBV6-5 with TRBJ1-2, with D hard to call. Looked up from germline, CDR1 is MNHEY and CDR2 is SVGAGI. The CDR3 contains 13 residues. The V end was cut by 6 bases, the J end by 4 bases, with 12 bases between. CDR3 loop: CASRTPGTYGYTF. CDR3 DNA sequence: TGTGCCAGCAGAACCCCCGGTACCTATGGCTACACCTTC.

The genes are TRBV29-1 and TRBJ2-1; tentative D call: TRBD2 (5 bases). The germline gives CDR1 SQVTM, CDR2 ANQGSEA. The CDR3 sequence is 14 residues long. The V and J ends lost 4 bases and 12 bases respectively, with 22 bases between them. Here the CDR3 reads CSVGLLSPPSGQFF. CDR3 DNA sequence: TGCAGCGTTGGACTCCTTAGCCCTCCAAGCGGGCAGTTCTTC.

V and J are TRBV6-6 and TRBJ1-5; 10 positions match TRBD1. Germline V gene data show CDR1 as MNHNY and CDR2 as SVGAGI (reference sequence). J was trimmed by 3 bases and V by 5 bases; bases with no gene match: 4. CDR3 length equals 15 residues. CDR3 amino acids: CASSHDRGLNQPQHF. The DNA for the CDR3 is TGTGCCAGCAGTCACGACAGGGGGCTCAATCAGCCCCAGCATTTT.

The CDR3 DNA follows: TGCGCCAGCAGCGCGGACACAACGATAGGAGAGCAGTACTTC. Protein: CASSADTTIGEQYF. The rearrangement uses TRBV5-1 and TRBJ2-7, with a possible D match to TRBD1 (5 bases). CDR1 and CDR2 from the germline V gene are SGHRS and YFSETQ. The CDR3 totals 14 residues. The germline V and J ends were trimmed by 4 bases and 7 bases, with 18 bases remaining between them.

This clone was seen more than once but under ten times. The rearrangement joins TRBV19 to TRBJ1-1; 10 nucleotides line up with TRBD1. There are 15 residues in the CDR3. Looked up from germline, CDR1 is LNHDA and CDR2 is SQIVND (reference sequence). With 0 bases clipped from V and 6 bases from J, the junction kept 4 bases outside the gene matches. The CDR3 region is CASSIEDRGNAEAFF. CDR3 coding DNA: TGTGCCAGTAGTATAGAGGACAGGGGGAATGCTGAAGCTTTCTTT.

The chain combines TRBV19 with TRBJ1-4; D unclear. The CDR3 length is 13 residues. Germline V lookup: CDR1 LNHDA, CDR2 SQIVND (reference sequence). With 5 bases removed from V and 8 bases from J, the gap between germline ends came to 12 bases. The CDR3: CASSAGEREKLFF. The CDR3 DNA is TGTGCCAGTAGTGCGGGTGAACGGGAAAAACTGTTTTTT.

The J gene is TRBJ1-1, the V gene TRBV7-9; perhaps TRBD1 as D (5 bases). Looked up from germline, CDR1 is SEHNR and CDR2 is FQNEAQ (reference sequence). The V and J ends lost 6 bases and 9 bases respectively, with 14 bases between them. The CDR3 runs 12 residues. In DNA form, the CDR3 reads TGTGCCAGCAGTCCAGGGTCCTTCCAAGCTTTCTTT. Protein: CASSPGSFQAFF.

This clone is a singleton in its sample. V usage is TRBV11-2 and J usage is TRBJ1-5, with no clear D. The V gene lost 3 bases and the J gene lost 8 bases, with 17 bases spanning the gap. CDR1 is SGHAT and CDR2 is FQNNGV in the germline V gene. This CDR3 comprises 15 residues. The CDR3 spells CASSLTAIPREPQHF. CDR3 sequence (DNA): TGTGCCAGCAGCTTGACCGCTATCCCGAGGGAGCCCCAGCATTTT.

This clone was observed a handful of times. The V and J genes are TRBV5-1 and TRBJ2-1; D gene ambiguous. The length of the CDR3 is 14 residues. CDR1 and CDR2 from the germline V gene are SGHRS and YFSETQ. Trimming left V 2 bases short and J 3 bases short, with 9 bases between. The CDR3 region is CASSFGSGYNEQFF. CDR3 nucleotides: TGCGCCAGCAGCTTTGGGTCAGGCTACAATGAGCAGTTCTTC.

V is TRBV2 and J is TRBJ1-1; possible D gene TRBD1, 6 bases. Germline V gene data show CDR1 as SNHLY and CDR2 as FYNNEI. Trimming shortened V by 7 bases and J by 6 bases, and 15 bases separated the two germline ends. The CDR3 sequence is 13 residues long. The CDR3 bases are TGTGCCAGCACCGAGGGGGAGAGGGCTGAAGCTTTCTTT. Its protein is CASTEGERAEAFF.

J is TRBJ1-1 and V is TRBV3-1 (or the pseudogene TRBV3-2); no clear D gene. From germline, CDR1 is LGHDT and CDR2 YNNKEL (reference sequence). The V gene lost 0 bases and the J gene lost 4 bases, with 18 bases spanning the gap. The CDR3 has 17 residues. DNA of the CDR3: TGTGCCAGCAGCCAAGATGCGACCTGGGAGGGCCTCACTGAAGCTTTCTTT. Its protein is CASSQDATWEGLTEAFF.

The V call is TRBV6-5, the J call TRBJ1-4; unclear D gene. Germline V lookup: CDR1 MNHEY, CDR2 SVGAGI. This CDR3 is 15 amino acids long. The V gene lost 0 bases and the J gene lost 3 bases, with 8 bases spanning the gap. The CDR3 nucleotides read TGTGCCAGCAGTTACTCGAGGTTGGCTAATGAAAAACTGTTTTTT. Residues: CASSYSRLANEKLFF.

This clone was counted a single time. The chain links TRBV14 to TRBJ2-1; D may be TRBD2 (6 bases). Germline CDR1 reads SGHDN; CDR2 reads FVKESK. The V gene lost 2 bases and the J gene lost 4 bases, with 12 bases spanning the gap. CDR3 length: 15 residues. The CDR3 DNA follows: TGTGCCAGCAGCCAATTTAGCGGATCTTACAATGAGCAGTTCTTC. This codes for CASSQFSGSYNEQFF.

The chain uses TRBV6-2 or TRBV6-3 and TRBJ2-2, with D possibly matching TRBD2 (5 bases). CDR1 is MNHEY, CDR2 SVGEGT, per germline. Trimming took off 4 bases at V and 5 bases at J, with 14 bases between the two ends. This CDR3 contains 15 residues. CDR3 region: CASSLERMGTGELFF. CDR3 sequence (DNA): TGTGCCAGCAGTTTAGAGCGGATGGGAACCGGGGAGCTGTTTTTT.

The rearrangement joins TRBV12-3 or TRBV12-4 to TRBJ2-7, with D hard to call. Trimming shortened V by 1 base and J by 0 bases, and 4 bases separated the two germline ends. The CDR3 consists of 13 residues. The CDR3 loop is CASSLVGSYEQYF. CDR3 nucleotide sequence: TGTGCCAGCAGTTTAGTCGGCTCCTACGAGCAGTACTTC.

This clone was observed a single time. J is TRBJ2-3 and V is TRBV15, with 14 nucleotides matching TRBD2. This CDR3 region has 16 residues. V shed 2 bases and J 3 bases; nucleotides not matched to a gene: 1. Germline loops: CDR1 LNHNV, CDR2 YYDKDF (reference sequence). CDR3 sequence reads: CATSRRTSGGTDTQYF. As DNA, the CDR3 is TGTGCCACCAGCAGAAGGACTAGCGGGGGGACAGATACGCAGTATTTT.

The CDR3 loop reads CATGQEYEQYF. CDR3 sequence (DNA): TGTGCCACCGGACAGGAGTACGAGCAGTACTTC. The chain has TRBV24-1 and TRBJ2-7; 7 nucleotides line up with TRBD1. Per germline, CDR1 KGHDR and CDR2 SFDVKD. Trimming removed 9 bases from V and 4 bases from J; junction bases left unmatched: 2. The CDR3 is 11 amino acids.

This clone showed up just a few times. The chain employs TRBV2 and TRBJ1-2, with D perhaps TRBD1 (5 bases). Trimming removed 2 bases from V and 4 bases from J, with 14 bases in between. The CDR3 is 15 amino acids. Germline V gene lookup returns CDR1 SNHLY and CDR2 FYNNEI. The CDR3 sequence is CASSERGDFLYGYTF. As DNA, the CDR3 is TGTGCCAGCAGTGAACGGGGGGATTTCCTCTATGGCTACACCTTC.

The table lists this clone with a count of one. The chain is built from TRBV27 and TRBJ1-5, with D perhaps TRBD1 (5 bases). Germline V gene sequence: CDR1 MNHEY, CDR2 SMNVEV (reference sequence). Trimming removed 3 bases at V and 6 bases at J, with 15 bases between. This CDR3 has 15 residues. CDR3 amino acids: CASSFVGGTSQPQHF. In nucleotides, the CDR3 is TGTGCCAGCAGTTTCGTGGGGGGTACTAGTCAGCCCCAGCATTTT.